The entry that follows covers one T cell receptor (beta chain) sequence. No antigen is known for it. The data belong to a study of a mutant IDH1 vaccine in newly diagnosed glioma. The time point: week 11, during vaccination. The vaccine gave 300 ug of a 20-mer mutant IDH1 peptide subcutaneously per dose. Diagnosis in the donors showed new WHO grade 3 or 4 astrocytomas that were IDH1-mutant and ATRX-lost. The data were produced by immunoSEQ multiplex PCR, yet TCRdb's version contains in-frame clones alone and is incomplete. The table has approximately 110,000 clones, roughly 90% seen once. Study-level results: Alterations occurring in top peripheral T cell clonotypes seemed unrelated to pseudoprogression.

This specimen consisted of PBMCs, obtained from a glioma patient whose treatment included an IDH1 peptide vaccine. This clonotype originated in a woman aged 45 to 65 with glioma.

The CDR3, as DNA: TGTGCCAGCAGCGCGGGACTCCTCTACGAGCAGTACTTC. Translated, it gives CASSAGLLYEQYF. The chain is built from TRBV9 and TRBJ2-7, with D perhaps TRBD2 (6 bases). CDR1 and CDR2 from the germline V gene are SGDLS and YYNGEE. This CDR3 is built from 13 residues. With 3 bases removed from V and 3 bases from J, the gap between germline ends came to 10 bases. The full variable domain, with the rest looked up from reference TRBV9 and TRBJ2-7, is DSGVTQTPKHLITATGQRVTLRCSPRSGDLSVYWYQQSLDQGLQFLIQYYNGEERAKGNILERFSAQQFPDLHSELNLSSLELGDSALYFCASSAGLLYEQYFGPGTRLTVT.